Listed below are T cell receptor beta chains from one sample, sequenced in a study of blood T cell repertoires in COVID-19. Sequenced by immunoSEQ multiplex PCR; TCRdb stores in-frame clones only, minus some. This sample has 300,000 to 450,000 clones, with 85% found just once. Sequencing input: peripheral blood. The receptors shown here come from a woman between 18 and 30 years old with acute or convalescent COVID-19. The CDR3 runs from the conserved cysteine through the conserved F or W. The D gene is left open where the match is weak. Expanded clones are given a class, and other clones once, few, many or no size at all.

D gene | J gene | V gene | clone size | CDR3 DNA | CDR3 protein
. | TRBJ1-5 | TRBV6-5 | . | TGTGCCAGCAGCCCGCGTCGGGGGAGTAATCAGCCCCAGCATTTT | CASSPRRGSNQPQHF
. | TRBJ1-1 | TRBV23-1 | . | TGCGCCAGCAGTCAGAGGGAGGCTTCTGAAGCTTTCTTT | CASSQREASEAFF
. | TRBJ2-2 | TRBV2 | . | TGTGCCAGCGGGGTGGGGGCTATAGATGGGGAGCTGTTTTTT | CASGVGAIDGELFF
TRBD1 | TRBJ2-7 | TRBV7-6 | . | TGTGCCAGCAGCCCCCGACAGGGAACGGGCGAGCAGTACTTC | CASSPRQGTGEQYF
TRBD1 | TRBJ2-1 | TRBV6-5 | . | TGTGCCAGCAGGAACAGACAGGGACCCTACAATGAGCAGTTCTTC | CASRNRQGPYNEQFF
TRBD2 | TRBJ2-1 | TRBV5-1 | few | TGCGCCAGCAGCCTGGCCCAGGGACTAGTAGGCAATGAGCAGTTCTTC | CASSLAQGLVGNEQFF
. | TRBJ2-3 | TRBV2 | . | TGTGCCAGCAGGGAAAGGGGTCTCACAGATACGCAGTATTTT | CASRERGLTDTQYF
. | TRBJ2-3 | TRBV7-9 | . | TGTGCCAGCAGCTTGGGGGACACATTCACAGATACGCAGTATTTT | CASSLGDTFTDTQYF
TRBD2 | TRBJ2-1 | TRBV7-9 | . | TGTGCCAGCAGCCGTCCGGGACTATCGGTAGTGAGTCTGTTCTTC | CASSRPGLSVVSLFF
. | TRBJ2-7 | TRBV5-6 | . | TGTGCCAGCAGCTCCGTAGTATCCTACGAGCAGTACTTC | CASSSVVSYEQYF
TRBD2 | TRBJ2-3 | TRBV6-5 | . | TGTGCCAGCAGTTGGGCTAGCGGGGCGGATACGCAGTATTTT | CASSWASGADTQYF
TRBD1 | TRBJ2-7 | TRBV13 | . | TGTGCCAGCAGTCCCCGGGGTGGGGACAGGGACCACGAGCAGTACTTC | CASSPRGGDRDHEQYF
. | TRBJ2-7 | TRBV12-2 | . | TGTGCAAGTCGCTTAGAAGTAGGGCGGGAGGGCCTTTCCGAGCAGTACTTC | CASRLEVGREGLSEQYF
TRBD2 | TRBJ2-5 | TRBV5-1 | . | TGCGCCAGCAGCTGGGAAGGCGGGGGGGCCCAGACCCAGTACTTC | CASSWEGGGAQTQYF
TRBD2 | TRBJ2-1 | TRBV11-2 | once | TGTGCCAGCACCCTCGCCTTAGCGGGGAGGAACAATGAGCAGTTCTTC | CASTLALAGRNNEQFF
. | TRBJ2-7 | TRBV5-6 | few | TGTGCCAGCAGCGTGGGACTGACGATGACCTACGAGCAGTACTTC | CASSVGLTMTYEQYF
. | TRBJ2-1 | TRBV28 | . | TGTGCCAGCAGTTTATCCACCGGGACTGCCTACAATGAGCAGTTCTTC | CASSLSTGTAYNEQFF
TRBD2 | TRBJ2-4 | TRBV10-3 | . | TGTGCCATCAGTGAAGGGAGGGACATTCAGTACTTC | CAISEGRDIQYF
TRBD1 | TRBJ1-3 | TRBV7-6 | . | TGTGCCAGCAGCTTAGTCCTTTATTCTGGGACAGGGGTAGGAAACACCATATATTTT | CASSLVLYSGTGVGNTIYF
. | TRBJ1-5 | TRBV11-2 | once | TGTGCCAGCAGCCCCCCAGGGGTTGGCAATCAGCCCCAGCATTTT | CASSPPGVGNQPQHF
TRBD1 | TRBJ1-2 | TRBV27 | . | TGTGCCAGCAGTCCGGGACAGCTAAACTATGGCTACACCTTC | CASSPGQLNYGYTF
. | TRBJ1-1 | TRBV2 | . | TGTGCCAGCAGCCTGACAGGGAACACTGAAGCTTTCTTT | CASSLTGNTEAFF
. | TRBJ1-1 | TRBV5-1 | . | TGCGCCAGCAGCTCCGGACAGCTGAACACTGAAGCTTTCTTT | CASSSGQLNTEAFF
TRBD1 | TRBJ2-7 | TRBV12-5 | . | TGTGCTAGTGGTTTAGGGGACAGGGGTGTGGGGAACGAGCAGTACTTC | CASGLGDRGVGNEQYF
. | TRBJ1-5 | TRBV19 | . | TGTGCCAGTAGTAGACAGCTACTCGGCAATCAGCCCCAGCATTTT | CASSRQLLGNQPQHF
. | TRBJ2-1 | TRBV9 | . | TGTGCCAGCAGCGTAGAAGGAGGGAGAAGGGACGGGGGAAGTGAGCAGTTCTTC | CASSVEGGRRDGGSEQFF
. | TRBJ1-1 | TRBV28 | . | TGTGCCAGCAACCGACATTCGGACACTGAAGCTTTCTTT | CASNRHSDTEAFF
TRBD2 | TRBJ2-5 | TRBV3-1/TRBV3-2 | . | TGTGCCAGCAGCCAAGGAGCGGGGGGGGAAAAAGAGACCCAGTACTTC | CASSQGAGGEKETQYF
. | TRBJ2-3 | TRBV9 | once | TGTGCCAGCAGCGTAGATGCAGGTGGGACAGATACGCAGTATTTT | CASSVDAGGTDTQYF
TRBD2 | TRBJ2-7 | TRBV2 | . | TGTGCCAGCAGTGAACGTCTAGCGGGACTCCTTTCCTACGAGCAGTACTTC | CASSERLAGLLSYEQYF
. | TRBJ2-7 | TRBV18 | . | TGTGCCAGCTCACCGGCCGGCAGGGACTACGAGCAGTACTTC | CASSPAGRDYEQYF
. | TRBJ2-7 | TRBV28 | . | TGTGCCAGACAGGACCTCTACGAGCAGTACTTC | CARQDLYEQYF
TRBD1 | TRBJ2-7 | TRBV7-9 | . | TGTGCCAGCAGCTTCGACAGGGAATTCTCCTACGAGCAGTACTTC | CASSFDREFSYEQYF
. | TRBJ2-1 | TRBV5-1 | . | TGCGCCAGCAGCTTTCGCGGGGCCCTCCTCGATGAGCAGTTCTTC | CASSFRGALLDEQFF
. | TRBJ2-3 | TRBV24-1 | . | TGTGCCACCCAAGACGGGGGGCCGTCAGATACGCAGTATTTT | CATQDGGPSDTQYF
TRBD2 | TRBJ2-3 | TRBV27 | . | TGTGCCAGCAGTTTATTGCCTCGGGCGGGGGGGCCTTATACGCAGTATTTT | CASSLLPRAGGPYTQYF
. | TRBJ2-3 | TRBV6-1 | . | TGTGCCAGCAGTGAAGCGCCCAGGGCTACAGATACGCAGTATTTT | CASSEAPRATDTQYF
TRBD1 | TRBJ2-1 | TRBV19 | . | TGTGCCAGTAGTATAGGACAGGGGCCGTACAATGAGCAGTTCTTC | CASSIGQGPYNEQFF
TRBD2 | TRBJ2-5 | TRBV5-1 | once | TGCGCCAGCAGCTCCGGCCTTACTAGCGGGGACTACCAAGAGACCCAGTACTTC | CASSSGLTSGDYQETQYF
. | TRBJ2-7 | TRBV28 | few | TGTGCCAGCAGTGCAGGGGTCTCCTACGAGCAGTACTTC | CASSAGVSYEQYF
. | TRBJ1-2 | TRBV9 | . | TGTGCCAGCAGCGTAGCCCAGTCAGGCTACACCTTC | CASSVAQSGYTF